The 16 T cell receptor beta chains reported below all come from one sample, sequenced in a study of lymphopenia after photon versus proton radiotherapy (dated by TCRdb to the late 2010s). The library was built by means of the immunoSEQ multiplex PCR assay. Drawn from immuneACCESS, this table holds only the in-frame rearrangements with V and J called that TCRdb kept. Clones are partly lost; checked studies trace under half to an unresolved V gene and leave the rest unexplained. The sample profile shows about 16,000 clones; approximately 86% of them were found once. Of the sample, 58% is held by the ten largest clones. The source was peripheral blood, collected from a patient treated with proton-based radiotherapy. The receptors come from a woman aged 55 to 70 with cholangiocarcinoma. Some clones in this sample may be carry-over from other donors' samples.

This chain connects TRBV4-2 to TRBJ2-3; 8 bases match TRBD2. The germline V gene encodes CDR1 LGHNA and CDR2 YNFKEQ. The CDR3 totals 15 residues. J was trimmed by 4 bases and V by 4 bases; bases with no gene match: 7. The CDR3 loop reads CASSLTGTRADTQYF. Written as DNA, the CDR3 is TGTGCCAGCAGCCTCACCGGGACTAGGGCAGATACGCAGTATTTT.

This clone was seen only once. The V call is TRBV29-1, the J call TRBJ1-2; perhaps TRBD1 as D (6 bases). V was cut by 3 bases and J by 4 bases, with 12 bases left in between. Germline V gene sequence: CDR1 SQVTM, CDR2 ANQGSEA. The CDR3 totals 13 residues. For the CDR3, the DNA is TGCAGCGTTGAGGGGGCAGGGACCTATGGCTACACCTTC. Translating it yields CSVEGAGTYGYTF.

Written as DNA, the CDR3 is TGTGCCATCCGACTCGGTGAGCAGTACTTC. Translation gives CAIRLGEQYF. V and J are TRBV7-2 and TRBJ2-7; D unclear. This CDR3 has 10 residues. V was pared by 10 bases and J by 7 bases, with 11 bases between. CDR1 SGHTA and CDR2 FQGNSA come from the germline V gene. The complete variable domain, with remaining parts taken from reference TRBV7-2 and TRBJ2-7, reads GAGVSQSPSNKVTEKGKDVELRCDPISGHTALYWYRQSLGQGLEFLIYFQGNSAPDKSGLPSDRFSAERTGGSVSTLTIQRTQQEDSAVYLCAIRLGEQYFGPGTRLTVT.

The V gene is TRBV7-9, the J gene TRBJ2-5; D possibly matches TRBD1 or TRBD2 (6 bases each). V lost 4 bases and J lost 4, with 28 bases in between. The CDR3 extends over 19 amino acids. CDR1 and CDR2 (germline): SEHNR, FQNEAQ (reference sequence). The DNA of the CDR3 is TGTGCCAGCAGCTCGAACCCCAACTACAGGAGGGACAAAAGAGAGACCCAGTACTTC. It codes for CASSSNPNYRRDKRETQYF.

This clone showed up just once. The chain uses TRBV25-1 and TRBJ1-4; the D is unclear. V lost 6 bases, J lost 4 bases, and 18 bases lay in between. The germline gives CDR1 MGHDK, CDR2 SYGVNS. This CDR3 has 16 residues. The CDR3 region is CASSVWAGIGNEKLFF. The CDR3 nucleotides read TGTGCCAGCAGCGTCTGGGCGGGTATTGGTAATGAAAAACTGTTTTTT.

This clone was seen only a few times. V is TRBV2 and J is TRBJ1-5; D is unclear. There are 15 residues in the CDR3. Germline CDR1 and CDR2: SNHLY and FYNNEI. V lost 6 bases and J lost 2, with 14 bases in between. For the CDR3, the DNA is TGTGCCAGCAGCCCCGGGGATAGGCGCAATCAGCCCCAGCATTTT. It is translated as CASSPGDRRNQPQHF.

V and J are TRBV7-3 and TRBJ2-1; possibly TRBD1 for D (6 bases). V lost 4 bases, J lost 4 bases, and 23 bases lay in between. Germline CDR1 SGHTA, CDR2 FQGTGA. The CDR3 totals 18 residues. The CDR3 DNA follows: TGTGCCAGCAGCTCCACGGGGACAAGCGCGGGCCTTTACAATGAGCAGTTCTTC. Amino acid sequence: CASSSTGTSAGLYNEQFF.

This chain connects TRBV18 to TRBJ1-3; no reliable D call. The V end lost 3 bases, the J end lost 0 bases, and 12 bases lay between the germline ends. The CDR3 is 16 amino acids. CDR1 and CDR2 from the germline V gene are KGHSH and LQKENI. CDR3 loop: CASSPAIRVSGNTIYF. The CDR3, as DNA: TGTGCCAGCTCACCTGCTATTAGGGTCTCTGGAAACACCATATATTTT.

J is TRBJ1-2 and V is TRBV25-1; D unclear. Germline-derived CDR1 and CDR2 are MGHDK and SYGVNS. Trimming left V 4 bases short and J 4 bases short, with 16 bases between. The CDR3 contains 15 residues. As DNA, the CDR3 is TGTGCCAGCAGTGGTCTTCCCGGACGGCCCTATGGCTACACCTTC. Translated: CASSGLPGRPYGYTF.

The chain has TRBV5-1 and TRBJ1-1, with a possible D match to TRBD1 (6 bases). Germline CDR1 SGHRS, CDR2 YFSETQ. V lost 4 bases and J lost 1, with 11 bases in between. This CDR3 region has 14 residues. CDR3 coding DNA: TGCGCCAGCAGCCTACAGGGTCGGAACACTGAAGCTTTCTTT. This gives the protein CASSLQGRNTEAFF.

The genes are TRBV4-1 and TRBJ2-1, with D possibly being TRBD2 (6 bases). Germline V gives CDR1 MGHRA, CDR2 YSYEKL. Between the trimmed V and J ends, which lost 3 bases and 4 bases, there was a span of 10 bases. This CDR3 is 14 amino acids long. The CDR3 nucleotides are TGCGCCAGCAGCCACCCCGGGGGTTACAATGAGCAGTTCTTC. Its protein product is CASSHPGGYNEQFF.

The chain links TRBV6-5 to TRBJ2-7; D call uncertain. This CDR3 is built from 14 residues. Germline values: CDR1 MNHEY, CDR2 SVGAGI. Trimming cost V 9 bases and J 2 bases, with 17 bases left between them. The CDR3 bases are TGTGCCAGTCGTATGTTTCTCGACACCTACGAGCAGTACTTC. Residues: CASRMFLDTYEQYF.

This clone was observed a single time. The DNA of the CDR3 is TGCGCCAGCAGTCAATGGGGCGGGAGGGCCTACCACGAGCAGTACTTC. It translates to CASSQWGGRAYHEQYF. The chain employs TRBV23-1 and TRBJ2-7, with 9 bases lining up with TRBD2. TRBV23-1 is an ORF; its function is uncertain. This CDR3 is built from 16 residues. The J segment lost 5 bases and the V segment lost 1 base, leaving 9 bases of the junction unmatched.

In DNA form, the CDR3 reads TGCGCCAGCAGCCAAGCCCTAGCGGGAGGGGTTAACGAGCAGTACTTC. Its protein is CASSQALAGGVNEQYF. The J gene is TRBJ2-7, the V gene TRBV4-3; 12 nucleotides match TRBD2. Germline trimming cut 1 base from V and 5 bases from J; bases unmatched to any gene: 6. Looked up from germline, CDR1 is LGHNA and CDR2 is YSLEER. The CDR3 is 16 amino acids.

J is TRBJ2-2 and V is TRBV5-1; TRBD2 matches at 14 bases. This CDR3 is 18 amino acids long. V was clipped by 4 bases and J by 0 bases; unmatched bases: 5. From germline, CDR1 is SGHRS and CDR2 YFSETQ. CDR3 loop: CASSPRLAGGANTGELFF. CDR3 sequence (DNA): TGCGCCAGCAGCCCACGACTAGCGGGAGGGGCGAACACCGGGGAGCTGTTTTTT.

This clone is medium-sized by share. The chain couples TRBV7-7 to TRBJ2-1; 11 nucleotides agree with TRBD2. From germline, CDR1 is SSHAT and CDR2 FNYEAQ (reference sequence). V lost 4 bases and J lost 2; bases outside the gene matches: 1. There are 15 residues in the CDR3. CDR3 nucleotide sequence: TGTGCCAGCAGCTCGGGACTAGCGGCCTACAATGAGCAGTTCTTC. Protein sequence: CASSSGLAAYNEQFF.